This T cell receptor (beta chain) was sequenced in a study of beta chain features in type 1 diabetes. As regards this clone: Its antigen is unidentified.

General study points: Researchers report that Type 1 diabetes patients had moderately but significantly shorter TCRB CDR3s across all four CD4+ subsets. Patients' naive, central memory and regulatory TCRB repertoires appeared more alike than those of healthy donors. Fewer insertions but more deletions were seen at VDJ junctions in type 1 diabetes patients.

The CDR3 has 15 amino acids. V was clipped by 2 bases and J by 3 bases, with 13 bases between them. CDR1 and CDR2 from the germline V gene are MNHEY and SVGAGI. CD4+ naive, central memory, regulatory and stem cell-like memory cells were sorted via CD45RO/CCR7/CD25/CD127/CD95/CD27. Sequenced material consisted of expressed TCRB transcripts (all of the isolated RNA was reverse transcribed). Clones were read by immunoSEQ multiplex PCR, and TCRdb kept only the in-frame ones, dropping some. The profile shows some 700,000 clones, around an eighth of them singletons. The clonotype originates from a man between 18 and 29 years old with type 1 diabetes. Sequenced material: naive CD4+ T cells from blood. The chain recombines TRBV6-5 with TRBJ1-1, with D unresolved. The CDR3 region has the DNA TGTGCCAGCAGTTACAGCGGGTCTTTGGACACTGAAGCTTTCTTT. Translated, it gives CASSYSGSLDTEAFF.